This T cell receptor beta chain was sequenced during a study of blood T cell repertoires in COVID-19. Whole-study context: Whether acute or convalescent, the COVID-19 samples came from the United States, Italy and Spain. The analysed material was cDNA or gDNA that came from T cells, B-cell-depleted T cells, or PBMCs.

As originally analysed: It was from reference gene primer amplification that nucleated cell counts were estimated. TCRdb's copy holds only in-frame clones and misses some; the assay was immunoSEQ multiplex PCR. D and trimming were read from the DNA, whereas the V and J calls and clone size are those reported in that table. Among a few hundred thousand clones listed, around 87% were seen once. Germline loops: CDR1 MNHEY, CDR2 SMNVEV (reference sequence). The CDR3 extends over 14 amino acids. V shed 6 bases and J 5 bases; nucleotides not matched to a gene: 9. This clonotype originated in a woman aged 45 to 65 who had recovered from COVID-19. Source material: peripheral blood. The J gene is TRBJ1-1, the V gene TRBV27, with TRBD1 matching 7 bases. The CDR3 DNA follows: TGTGCCAGCAGCGTTTATCCAGGGGGGACTGAAGCTTTCTTT. This translates into CASSVYPGGTEAFF.